This record concerns one T cell receptor beta chain sequence. This entry comes from a study of blood T cell repertoires in COVID-19. The overall study: T cells, B-cell-depleted T cells, or PBMCs provided the cDNA or gDNA that served as material.

Sequencing used immunoSEQ multiplex PCR; TCRdb keeps in-frame clones, though not all of them. The sample shows almost 400,000 clones, around 89% of them seen only once. Participants spanned ages roughly 18 to 90 years and resided in roughly 22 US areas. Cohorts were assigned according to the clinical history that participants reported. Germline loops: CDR1 LGHNA, CDR2 YNFKEQ. The CDR3 consists of 16 residues. V gave up 3 bases and J gave up 2 bases, with 15 bases separating them. Sequencing input: PBMCs or T cells enriched from blood (not recorded which). This chain connects TRBV4-2 to TRBJ2-3; possible D gene TRBD2, 6 bases. The sequence was obtained from a woman between 25 and 40 years old with acute COVID-19. In DNA, the CDR3 is TGTGCCAGCAGCCAGCGGCCGGGGGATACCACAGATACGCAGTATTTT. As protein: CASSQRPGDTTDTQYF.